One sample yielded the 11 T cell receptor beta chains listed below, sequenced in a study of cytomegalovirus exposure and HLA in healthy donors. Primers: 60 Vbeta forward and 13 Jbeta reverse. Some clones are missing from TCRdb's copy, which holds only in-frame ones; the method was immunoSEQ multiplex PCR. Of fewer than 130,000 clones listed, roughly 78% are singletons. The sequenced material came from PBMCs. The receptors originated from a woman between 35 and 50 years old in good health and CMV-seronegative.

This clone turned up a few times. CDR3 in amino acids: CAWTQGARGKLFF. The CDR3 DNA follows: TGTGCCTGGACCCAGGGGGCGCGGGGAAAACTGTTTTTT. The chain recombines TRBV30 with TRBJ1-4; 8 bases map to TRBD1. Germline V CDR1 and CDR2: GTSNPN, SVGIG (reference sequence). This CDR3 is built from 13 residues. Unmatched junction bases numbered 8, after V lost 4 bases and J lost 10 bases.

The chain carries TRBV5-1 and TRBJ2-1; the match to TRBD2 covers 8 bases. V shed 0 bases, J shed 5 bases, and the junction held 4 bases outside the gene matches. Germline loops: CDR1 SGHRS, CDR2 YFSETQ. The CDR3 has 15 amino acids. The CDR3: CASSLDGTRDNEQFF. In DNA form, the CDR3 reads TGCGCCAGCAGCTTGGATGGGACTAGAGACAATGAGCAGTTCTTC.

The chain joins TRBV2 to TRBJ1-6; D not resolved. Trimming cost V 4 bases and J 4 bases, with 11 bases left between them. The CDR3 length is 15 residues. Germline-derived CDR1 and CDR2 are SNHLY and FYNNEI. CDR3 protein: CASSARTAYNSPLHF. CDR3 sequence (DNA): TGTGCCAGCAGTGCTAGGACTGCATATAATTCACCCCTCCACTTT.

The genes are TRBV19 and TRBJ1-1; 7 nucleotides agree with TRBD1. This CDR3 has 13 residues. J gave up 11 bases and V 7 bases, and 13 bases lay outside the gene matches. Germline loops: CDR1 LNHDA, CDR2 SQIVND (reference sequence). CDR3 nucleotide sequence: TGTGCCAGTATCTTGGGGCAGGGGGGCCGGGCTTTCTTT. As protein: CASILGQGGRAFF.

This clone was detected a few times. The genes are TRBV28 and TRBJ2-5; no clear D gene. This CDR3 contains 11 residues. CDR1 is MDHEN and CDR2 is SYDVKM in the germline V gene. The ends were cut back, 6 bases at V and 2 bases at J, with 4 bases in the middle. CDR3 sequence (DNA): TGTGCCAGCAGCTCGCAAGAGACCCAGTACTTC. Translating gives CASSSQETQYF.

This chain connects TRBV7-8 to TRBJ1-2; D perhaps matches TRBD1 (6 bases). This CDR3 contains 14 residues. Germline-derived CDR1 and CDR2 are SGHVS and FQNEAQ. Trimming removed 3 bases from V and 5 bases from J, with 13 bases in between. In DNA, the CDR3 is TGTGCCAGCAGCTTGGGCAGGGGCCGATATGGCTACACCTTC. It encodes CASSLGRGRYGYTF.

This clone has a single count. CDR3 residues: CASSLESTRGTEAFF. DNA for the CDR3: TGTGCCAGCAGCTTAGAATCTACTAGAGGAACTGAAGCTTTCTTT. The V gene is TRBV11-3, the J gene TRBJ1-1; the D is unclear. Germline V CDR1 and CDR2: SGHNT, YENEEA. The V end was cut by 0 bases, the J end by 5 bases, with 13 bases between. The CDR3 extends over 15 amino acids. Looking up the rest from reference TRBV11-3 and TRBJ1-1 gives the full variable domain: EAGVVQSPRYKIIEKKQPVAFWCNPISGHNTLYWYLQNLGQGPELLIRYENEEAVDDSQLPKDRFSAERLKGVDSTLKIQPAELGDSAVYLCASSLESTRGTEAFFGQGTRLTVV.

This clone was recorded a few times. The gene calls are TRBV7-2 and TRBJ1-6, with D uncertain. V lost 3 bases and J lost 9, with 9 bases in between. The V gene's germline CDR1 is SGHTA and CDR2 FQGNSA. The CDR3 is 13 residues long. CDR3 in DNA: TGTGCCAGCAGCTTCTCCCTTCCTTCACCCCTCCACTTT. It translates to CASSFSLPSPLHF. Variable domain in full (rest from reference TRBV7-2 and TRBJ1-6): GAGVSQSPSNKVTEKGKDVELRCDPISGHTALYWYRQSLGQGLEFLIYFQGNSAPDKSGLPSDRFSAERTGGSVSTLTIQRTQQEDSAVYLCASSFSLPSPLHFGNGTRLTVT.

This chain uses TRBV27 with TRBJ1-1; a weak D match, TRBD1 (5 bases). CDR1 and CDR2 (germline): MNHEY, SMNVEV (reference sequence). The CDR3 loop spans 15 amino acids. V shed 8 bases and J shed 1 base, with 17 bases lying between them. CDR3 nucleotides: TGTGCCAGCCGATCAGGTGGGGGGTGGAACACTGAAGCTTTCTTT. Translated: CASRSGGGWNTEAFF.

This clone was picked up one time. The V gene is TRBV4-3, the J gene TRBJ1-2; D might be TRBD1 (5 bases). CDR1 and CDR2 from the germline V gene are LGHNA and YSLEER. V was pared by 3 bases and J by 4 bases, with 12 bases between. This CDR3 comprises 14 residues. CDR3 protein: CASSHGGTAYGYTF. In DNA form, the CDR3 reads TGCGCCAGCAGCCACGGGGGGACGGCCTATGGCTACACCTTC.

This chain uses TRBV18 with TRBJ2-1; possibly TRBD1 for D (6 bases). The CDR3 covers 17 residues. CDR1 and CDR2 from the germline V gene are KGHSH and LQKENI. V lost 3 bases to trimming and J lost 0 bases, with 15 bases between them. DNA of the CDR3: TGTGCCAGCTCACCCCCGAATAACAGGGACTCCTACAATGAGCAGTTCTTC. Its protein is CASSPPNNRDSYNEQFF.